Following are 15 T cell receptor beta chains from one sample sequenced in a study of high-grade serous ovarian cancer treatment subgroups. Using immunoSEQ multiplex PCR, the repertoire was profiled, and TCRdb retains in-frame clones only, with some absent. The profile shows approximately 5,000 clones, 70% of them singletons. Tumor samples were taken before definitive surgery or chemotherapy. Specimen: tumor tissue. The receptor set was obtained from a human donor with high-grade serous ovarian cancer.

In this sample, this clone turned up a few times. CDR3 protein: CASSLGGRGYEQYF. The CDR3 nucleotides are TGTGCCAGCAGCTTAGGAGGTCGGGGCTACGAGCAGTACTTC. The chain uses TRBV7-9 and TRBJ2-7; D may be TRBD2 (5 bases). V shed 1 base and J shed 3 bases, with 10 bases lying between them. Germline lookup yields CDR1 SEHNR and CDR2 FQNEAQ (reference sequence). This CDR3 region has 14 residues. The entire variable domain, with the rest obtained from reference TRBV7-9 and TRBJ2-7, is as follows: DTGVSQNPRHKITKRGQNVTFRCDPISEHNRLYWYRQTLGQGPEFLTYFQNEAQLEKSRLLSDRFSAERPKGSFSTLEIQRTEQGDSAMYLCASSLGGRGYEQYFGPGTRLTVT.

This rearrangement joins TRBV6-5 to TRBJ1-2; D is uncertain. Germline CDR1 is MNHEY and CDR2 is SVGAGI. Trimming shortened V by 6 bases and J by 0 bases, and 14 bases separated the two germline ends. This CDR3 is built from 15 residues. CDR3 loop: CASRMSGSANYGYTF. Written as DNA, the CDR3 is TGTGCCAGCAGGATGTCGGGGTCAGCTAACTATGGCTACACCTTC.

The chain recombines TRBV10-3 with TRBJ2-3; the D gene could be TRBD1 or TRBD2 (5 bases each). Trimming removed 9 bases at V and 3 bases at J, with 19 bases between. Germline assignment: CDR1 ENHRY and CDR2 SYGVKD. This CDR3 region has 15 residues. CDR3 residues: CAIRDGTSRTDTQYF. The CDR3 DNA follows: TGTGCCATACGGGACGGAACCTCGAGGACAGATACGCAGTATTTT.

V usage is TRBV2 and J usage is TRBJ2-7; 8 nucleotides line up with TRBD1. Germline V lookup: CDR1 SNHLY, CDR2 FYNNEI. With V trimmed by 9 bases and J by 0 bases, 4 bases remained unmatched. The CDR3 spans 13 residues. The CDR3 loop is CASTGGSSYEQYF. CDR3 sequence (DNA): TGTGCCAGTACAGGGGGAAGCTCCTACGAGCAGTACTTC.

The genes are TRBV7-9 and TRBJ1-4, with D possibly being TRBD1 (6 bases). This CDR3 has 13 residues. In germline, CDR1 is SEHNR, CDR2 FQNEAQ (reference sequence). Trimming removed 7 bases from V and 7 bases from J, with 13 bases in between. The CDR3 nucleotides are TGTGCCAGCATCGGGGGCGTGAGTGAAAAACTGTTTTTT. This gives the protein CASIGGVSEKLFF.

J is TRBJ2-1 and V is TRBV5-1, with unresolved D. Germline V gene lookup returns CDR1 SGHRS and CDR2 YFSETQ. Trimming took 0 bases from V and 8 from J, leaving 9 bases between them. The CDR3 is 13 residues long. This CDR3 is CASSLEAVDEQFF. CDR3 DNA sequence: TGCGCCAGCAGCTTGGAGGCGGTCGATGAGCAGTTCTTC.

The chain joins TRBV5-1 to TRBJ2-7, with D tentatively TRBD2 (6 bases). Trimming removed 1 base from V and 5 bases from J, with 16 bases in between. Germline assignment: CDR1 SGHRS and CDR2 YFSETQ. The CDR3 has 15 residues. The CDR3 DNA reads as TGCGCCAGCAGCTTGTTTGGAGCGGAGGGGAACGAGCAGTACTTC. As protein: CASSLFGAEGNEQYF.

This chain links TRBV5-4 with TRBJ1-1; 7 bases line up with TRBD1. The CDR3 runs to 17 residues. V dropped 0 bases and J dropped 0; count of bases not matched to a gene: 8. Germline V gene lookup returns CDR1 SGHNT and CDR2 YYREEE (reference sequence). The CDR3 loop is CASSLGQGNIMNTEAFF. The CDR3 DNA sequence: TGTGCCAGCAGCTTGGGACAGGGAAATATCATGAACACTGAAGCTTTCTTT.

V gene TRBV5-1 combines with J gene TRBJ2-1; D tentatively reads TRBD1 or TRBD2 (5 bases each). There are 17 residues in the CDR3. CDR1 and CDR2 (germline): SGHRS, YFSETQ. Trimming removed 0 bases from V and 6 bases from J, with 19 bases in between. This CDR3 is CASSLGVSSGTVNEQFF. CDR3 sequence (DNA): TGCGCCAGCAGCTTGGGGGTGTCATCCGGGACGGTCAATGAGCAGTTCTTC.

The chain couples TRBV6-1 to TRBJ1-2; D possibly corresponds to TRBD1 (6 bases). Trimming took 9 bases from V and 0 from J, leaving 17 bases between them. The germline V gene has CDR1 MNHNS and CDR2 SASEGT. The CDR3 has 15 residues. Here the CDR3 DNA reads TGTGCCAGTTACAGGGAGGATCGGGCTAACTATGGCTACACCTTC. Translated, it gives CASYREDRANYGYTF.

The gene calls are TRBV19 and TRBJ1-5; maybe TRBD1 (6 bases). The CDR3 runs to 13 residues. V was shortened by 3 bases and J by 8 bases, with 11 bases between the two germline ends. Looked up from germline, CDR1 is LNHDA and CDR2 is SQIVND (reference sequence). CDR3 sequence: CASSIRSGEPQHF. CDR3 coding DNA: TGTGCCAGTAGTATCCGGTCAGGGGAGCCCCAGCATTTT.

As DNA, the CDR3 is TGTGCCAGCAGCTTGCCACCTGGACAGCTACTCCCAGATACGCAGTATTTT. Translation gives CASSLPPGQLLPDTQYF. The chain links TRBV7-2 to TRBJ2-3, with D possibly being TRBD1 (6 bases). From germline, CDR1 is SGHTA and CDR2 FQGNSA. The CDR3 extends over 17 amino acids. V was clipped by 3 bases and J by 4 bases, with 20 bases between them.

The CDR3 bases are TGTGCCAGCAGAGGGCTGTGGGCTAGTTCCGGGGAGCTGTTTTTT. Protein sequence: CASRGLWASSGELFF. V usage is TRBV5-8 and J usage is TRBJ2-2; D gene unclear. The ends were cut back, 5 bases at V and 6 bases at J, with 17 bases in the middle. CDR1 is SGHTS and CDR2 is YDEGEE in the germline V gene. This CDR3 is 15 amino acids long.

This clone appeared once. The rearrangement uses TRBV7-9 and TRBJ1-1; D uncertain. CDR3 length: 13 amino acids. Trimming removed 1 base from V and 6 bases from J, with 9 bases in between. The germline CDR1 and CDR2 sequences are SEHNR and FQNEAQ (reference sequence). The CDR3 spells CASSLVGRSEAFF. DNA of the CDR3: TGTGCCAGCAGCTTAGTAGGGAGGTCTGAAGCTTTCTTT.

The chain employs TRBV2 and TRBJ1-1; unclear D gene. Trimming removed 7 bases at V and 1 base at J, with 4 bases between. The germline V gene encodes CDR1 SNHLY and CDR2 FYNNEI. The CDR3 is made up of 11 amino acids. The CDR3 spells CASTENTEAFF. In nucleotides, the CDR3 is TGTGCCAGCACCGAGAACACTGAAGCTTTCTTT.